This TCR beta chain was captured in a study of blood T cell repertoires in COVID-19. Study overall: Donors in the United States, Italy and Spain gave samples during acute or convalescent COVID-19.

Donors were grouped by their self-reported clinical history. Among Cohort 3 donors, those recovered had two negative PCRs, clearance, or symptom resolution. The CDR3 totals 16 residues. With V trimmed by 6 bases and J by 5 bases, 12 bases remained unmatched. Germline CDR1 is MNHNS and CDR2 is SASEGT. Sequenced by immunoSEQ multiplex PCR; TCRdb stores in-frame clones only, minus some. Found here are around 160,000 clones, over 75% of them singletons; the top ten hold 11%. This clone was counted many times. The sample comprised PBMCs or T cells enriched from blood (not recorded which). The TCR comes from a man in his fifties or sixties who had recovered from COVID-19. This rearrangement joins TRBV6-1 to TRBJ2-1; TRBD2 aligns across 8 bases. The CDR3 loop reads CASSELAGTINNEQFF. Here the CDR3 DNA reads TGTGCCAGCAGCGAATTAGCGGGAACGATCAACAATGAGCAGTTCTTC.